These 7 T cell receptor beta chains were sequenced from one sample in a study of a mutant IDH1 vaccine in newly diagnosed glioma. The protocol was immunoSEQ multiplex PCR, while the TCRdb copy is restricted to in-frame clones and leaves out a portion. Here the sample spans about 94,000 clones, around nine tenths being singletons. Time point defined: week 47, end of study. Mutant IDH1 20-mer peptide, at 300 ug, made up each vaccine dose, with topical imiquimod. No antigen has been identified for these receptors. The sample here was PBMCs, taken from a glioma patient whose treatment included an IDH1 peptide vaccine. The source is a woman aged 45 to 65 with glioma.

CDR3 loop: CASNPSSGRAADTQYF. Here the CDR3 DNA reads TGCGCCAGCAACCCATCTAGCGGGAGGGCCGCAGATACGCAGTATTTT. This chain connects TRBV10-2 to TRBJ2-3, with 12 positions matching TRBD2. Per germline, CDR1 WSHSY and CDR2 SAAADI. V gave up 7 bases and J gave up 4 bases; unmatched junction bases: 9. The CDR3 sequence is 16 residues long.

The V and J genes are TRBV14 and TRBJ2-7, with a weak D call TRBD2 (6 bases). The CDR3 runs 13 residues. V lost 1 base to trimming and J lost 2 bases, with 6 bases between them. Per germline, CDR1 SGHDN and CDR2 FVKESK. The CDR3, as DNA: TGTGCCAGCAGCCAAGGACTAGCCTACGAGCAGTACTTC. Translating gives CASSQGLAYEQYF.

The V gene is TRBV19, the J gene TRBJ2-5, with D perhaps being TRBD1 or TRBD2 (5 bases each). This CDR3 spans 14 amino acids. Looked up from germline, CDR1 is LNHDA and CDR2 is SQIVND (reference sequence). V lost 4 bases to trimming and J lost 5 bases, with 14 bases between them. The CDR3 loop is CASSTTASGETQYF. In DNA, the CDR3 is TGTGCCAGTAGTACGACAGCTTCGGGGGAGACCCAGTACTTC.

V gene TRBV14 combines with J gene TRBJ2-1; D not resolved. The CDR3 consists of 13 residues. CDR1 is SGHDN and CDR2 is FVKESK in the germline V gene. V lost 3 bases and J lost 8, with 11 bases in between. In nucleotides, the CDR3 is TGTGCCAGCAGCCAGGGTCAAATCGATGAGCAGTTCTTC. Translation: CASSQGQIDEQFF.

The rearrangement joins TRBV2 to TRBJ2-1; D tentatively fits TRBD1 or TRBD2 (5 bases each). CDR1 is SNHLY and CDR2 is FYNNEI in the germline V gene. Trimming removed 6 bases from V and 7 bases from J, with 19 bases in between. The CDR3 totals 15 residues. CDR3: CASSKTLPGANEQFF. CDR3 in DNA: TGTGCCAGCAGCAAGACCCTGCCCGGGGCGAATGAGCAGTTCTTC.

CDR3 nucleotide sequence: TGCGCCAGCAGCCGAACCCCTGGACAGGGTCGGGATGGCTACACCTTC. Amino acid sequence: CASSRTPGQGRDGYTF. The rearrangement links TRBV5-1 to TRBJ1-2; 8 bases match TRBD1. CDR1 is SGHRS, CDR2 YFSETQ, per germline. Trimming took 4 bases from V and 6 from J; bases not matched to a gene: 14. The CDR3 runs to 16 residues.

The chain employs TRBV6-1 and TRBJ2-5; D may be TRBD1 (5 bases). The ends were cut back, 6 bases at V and 0 bases at J, with 14 bases in the middle. Germline CDR1 is MNHNS and CDR2 is SASEGT. The CDR3 has 15 residues. In DNA, the CDR3 is TGTGCCAGCAGAATGATGGGGCTGTACCAAGAGACCCAGTACTTC. Protein product: CASRMMGLYQETQYF.